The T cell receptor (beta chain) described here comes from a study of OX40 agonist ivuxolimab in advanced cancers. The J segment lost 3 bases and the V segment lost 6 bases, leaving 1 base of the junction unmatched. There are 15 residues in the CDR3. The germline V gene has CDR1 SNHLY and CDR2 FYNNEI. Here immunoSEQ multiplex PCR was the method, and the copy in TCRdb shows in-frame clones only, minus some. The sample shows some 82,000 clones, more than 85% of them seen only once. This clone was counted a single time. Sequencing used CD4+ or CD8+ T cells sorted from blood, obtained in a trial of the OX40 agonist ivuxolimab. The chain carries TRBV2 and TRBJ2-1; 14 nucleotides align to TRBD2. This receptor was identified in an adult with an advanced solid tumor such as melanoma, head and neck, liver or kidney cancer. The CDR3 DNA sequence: TGTGCCAGCAGGGGACTAGCGGGAGTCTACAATGAGCAGTTCTTC. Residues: CASRGLAGVYNEQFF.